What follows is one T cell receptor (beta chain) and its context. As a fraction of the sample, this clonotype is medium-sized (0.01 to 0.1%). Its specific antigen is unknown. Nothing much larger sits one base from this clone, and base qualities are not available. The CDR3 has 15 amino acids, counting the end cysteine and phenylalanine. Kept here is only the CDR3 DNA, which spans 45 bases and is read in frame from base 1. CDR1 LGHNA and CDR2 YSLEER are derived from the germline V gene. V lost 1 base and J lost 2 bases; the stretch between them is 12 bases long. The sample's time point label, decoded: sample taken at primary tumor resection. The donors were more than 60 patients from the lung TRACERx cohort who had early-stage, untreated non-small cell lung cancer. Whole RNA extracted from tumor and nontumor lung tissue, or from cryopreserved PBMC samples, was used for TCR sequencing without cell sorting. Only patients for whom sufficient RNA was available from at least two tumor regions were selected for TCR sequencing. A lung pathologist reviewed the tumor and adjacent nontumor lung specimens before the specimens were selected.

The sample belongs to a study of spatial heterogeneity in lung cancer (dated by TCRdb to the late 2010s). For the study in its entirety: Beta-chain transcripts were consistently detected in greater numbers than alpha-chain transcripts, which likely reflects a higher abundance of beta-chain transcripts. A strong correlation was found between TCR transcript counts in tumor regions and a T cell transcriptional module score from matched bulk RNA-seq. Nonsynonymous mutation counts, determined by whole-exome sequencing of tumor tissue, were related to features of the TCR repertoire. In the raw uncorrected reads, each unique combination of TCR and UMI appeared more than ten times on average. The study quantitatively compared TCR alpha and beta repertoires across multiple tumor regions, matched nontumor lung and blood in non-small cell lung cancer. Both alpha and beta chains were TCR-sequenced in samples taken at surgery, namely 220 tumor regions, 62 to 70 matched nontumor lung samples and some 53 PBMC samples. Results and caveats for the whole study, not just this receptor: TCR-seq coverage of tumor T cells was estimated at only approximately 7% for alpha chains and 13% for beta chains. Confirming at a functional level the hypothesis that regional TCRs recognize regional mutations was considered to require additional single-cell paired TCR alpha and beta sequencing. Counts of ubiquitous and regional expanded TCRs were found to correlate with counts of ubiquitous and regional nonsynonymous mutations, respectively. The tumor nonsynonymous mutation count correlated with the number of expanded alpha and beta TCRs within the tumor.

Receptor amplification or capture employed 5' RACE. Sequenced using a NextSeq 500. In the TCR library protocol, a unique molecular identifier was attached to each TCR cDNA molecule so that PCR and sequencing errors could be corrected. In the source study's methods: TCR identification, UMI-based error correction and CDR3 extraction were all carried out with Decombinator tools. Expanded TCRs were defined as those above a frequency of 2 per 1,000, corresponding to the top 1% of the tumor frequency distribution. Expanded tumor TCRs were classed as regional if statistically deemed absent (corrected P<0.05) from at least one tumor region, otherwise ubiquitous. Renyi diversity was computed with the R vegan package after each repertoire had been subsampled 100 times to 5,000 TCRs. CDR3 similarity networks were constructed using string-kernel similarity of amino acid triplets, with links drawn between CDR3s whose pairwise similarity was above 0.82. Using fastp trimming at Q25 and MiXCR clonotype assembly, TCRdb reanalyzed the public sequencing data and kept in-frame beta chains. For every CDR3 protein sequence, its rows merge into one entry that carries the most common genes and DNA. TCRdb's processing, not the authors' own work, is the source of the V and J calls. This sample lists 1,500 to 2,000 distinct CDR3 sequences; 8.9% were detected once. Jointly, the top ten make up approximately 11% of the sample.

The chain employs TRBV4-3 and TRBJ2-7; the D gene is possibly TRBD1 or TRBD2, with 6 bases matching each. The material sequenced was lung tumor tissue, taken at surgery. This sequence was found in a female donor with early-stage non-small cell lung cancer. The CDR3 has the sequence CASSQAAGEAYEQYF. The sequence in DNA is TGCGCCAGCAGCCAAGCAGCAGGGGAGGCCTACGAGCAGTACTTC.